These T cell receptor beta chains were read from a single sample in a study of identical twins. MiXCR, run by TCRdb on the 5' RACE reads, gives a single entry per CDR3 protein. Of 1.5 million to 2 million distinct CDR3 sequences listed, around 29% are singletons. The sequenced material came from cord blood. Every receptor here comes from a newborn girl in good health. The conserved cysteine and the conserved F or W are not part of the CDR3 here.

V: TRBV20-1; J: TRBJ2-2; CDR3: SARWRGGNTGELF
V: TRBV6-2/TRBV6-3; J: TRBJ2-1; CDR3: ASSPFLAEQF
V: TRBV12-3/TRBV12-4; J: TRBJ1-2; CDR3: ASGTGITYGYT
V: TRBV7-2; J: TRBJ1-4; CDR3: ASSLSLPDSRREKLF
V: TRBV24-1; J: TRBJ2-5; CDR3: ATGDGQGGKNVQY
V: TRBV11-2; J: TRBJ2-1; CDR3: ASSSGGTSDYNEQF
V: TRBV10-3; J: TRBJ2-1; CDR3: AIRATAGGPYNEQF
V: TRBV3-1; J: TRBJ1-4; CDR3: ASSPSTTNEKLF
V: TRBV6-4; J: TRBJ2-1; CDR3: ASSMTWGEANNEQF
V: TRBV28; J: TRBJ2-1; CDR3: ASLREGRYNEQF
V: TRBV20-1; J: TRBJ1-5; CDR3: SASIRWDSNQPQH
V: TRBV5-1; J: TRBJ2-1; CDR3: ASRGGVSHNEQF
V: TRBV10-3; J: TRBJ2-2; CDR3: AISESEAGELF
V: TRBV5-4; J: TRBJ1-2; CDR3: ASSPLNRVRYYGYT
V: TRBV28; J: TRBJ2-1; CDR3: ASGFEQF
V: TRBV2; J: TRBJ2-1; CDR3: ASSDSGDPYYNEQF
V: TRBV7-9; J: TRBJ2-1; CDR3: ASSQVGGRAPYNEQF
V: TRBV7-9; J: TRBJ1-1; CDR3: ASSGGRGTEAF
V: TRBV29-1; J: TRBJ2-5; CDR3: STRQGSQETQY
V: TRBV29-1; J: TRBJ2-2; CDR3: SVERSGELF
V: TRBV20-1; J: NA; CDR3: SASRHSINYYEQY
V: TRBV20-1; J: TRBJ1-5; CDR3: SARDSNSNQPQH
V: TRBV2; J: TRBJ1-2; CDR3: ASSGPRQGVNYGYT
V: TRBV3-1; J: TRBJ1-2; CDR3: ASSLRDRGGYGYT
V: TRBV27; J: TRBJ1-1; CDR3: ASSLATTGSTEAF
V: TRBV5-1; J: TRBJ2-1; CDR3: ASSSGTGVNEQF
V: TRBV19; J: TRBJ1-1; CDR3: ASSMGGPSNTEAF
V: TRBV7-8; J: TRBJ2-1; CDR3: ASSLERNEQF
V: TRBV14; J: TRBJ2-7; CDR3: ASSQEGVILPYEQY
V: TRBV11-2; J: TRBJ1-2; CDR3: ASSVNGPNYGYT
V: TRBV20-1; J: TRBJ2-1; CDR3: SARNLNEQF
V: TRBV7-9; J: TRBJ2-7; CDR3: ASSLVGSGRGNEQY
V: TRBV28; J: TRBJ1-2; CDR3: ASSPRTARTNYGYT
V: TRBV20-1; J: TRBJ2-3; CDR3: SGLTQSTDTQY
V: TRBV4-2; J: TRBJ2-1; CDR3: ASSQETTGSSYNEQF
V: TRBV29-1; J: TRBJ1-2; CDR3: SVEVGLSLANYGYT
V: TRBV20-1; J: TRBJ1-4; CDR3: SARSDRPTNEKLF
V: TRBV20-1; J: TRBJ2-7; CDR3: SARDSDRGPYSYEQY
V: TRBV6-1; J: TRBJ2-5; CDR3: ASSEAPYIAGQETQY
V: TRBV10-3; J: NA; CDR3: AISPVGQETQY
V: TRBV5-1; J: TRBJ1-2; CDR3: ASSLETASGYGYT
V: TRBV9; J: TRBJ1-4; CDR3: ASSRGIVNEKPF
V: TRBV6-1; J: TRBJ2-4; CDR3: ASSQGRGLGAKNIQY
V: TRBV7-2; J: TRBJ2-7; CDR3: ASSLLAGDLYEQY
V: TRBV5-1; J: TRBJ1-1; CDR3: ASSQSGTVHTEAF
V: TRBV4-1; J: TRBJ2-1; CDR3: ASSRSKGSGNEQF
V: TRBV5-1; J: TRBJ2-3; CDR3: ASSLELAGVGDTQY
V: TRBV6-1; J: NA; CDR3: ATRTGKPYEQY
V: TRBV20-1; J: TRBJ1-3; CDR3: SARAGTSGNTIY
V: TRBV18; J: TRBJ1-4; CDR3: ASSPPTALQEKLF
V: TRBV20-1; J: TRBJ2-3; CDR3: SARERPRYADTQY
V: TRBV9; J: TRBJ2-1; CDR3: ASSVSGSMNEQF